The 4 T cell receptor beta chains listed next were all sequenced from one sample in a study of blood T cell repertoires in COVID-19. The repertoire was sequenced with immunoSEQ multiplex PCR; TCRdb's copy has only in-frame clones and lacks some. The table lists approximately 350,000 clones, 85% to 90% of them singletons. Sequenced input: peripheral blood. All receptors come from a woman aged 70-85 years with COVID-19, enrolled during active disease.

This clone appeared a single time. The chain employs TRBV5-1 and TRBJ2-3; D is possibly TRBD1 (6 bases). This CDR3 comprises 16 residues. V lost 3 bases and J lost 1, with 15 bases in between. Germline CDR1 SGHRS, CDR2 YFSETQ. CDR3 DNA sequence: TGCGCCAGCAGCTGGGGACAATACCTTGGCACAGATACGCAGTATTTT. Translated: CASSWGQYLGTDTQYF.

The chain joins TRBV5-4 to TRBJ2-2; tentatively, D is TRBD2 (7 bases). Trimming removed 4 bases at V and 5 bases at J, with 18 bases between. Germline values: CDR1 SGHNT, CDR2 YYREEE (reference sequence). This CDR3 has 16 residues. The CDR3 region is CASSAKGGSQTGELFF. The CDR3 nucleotides are TGTGCCAGCAGCGCCAAGGGGGGGAGTCAAACCGGGGAGCTGTTTTTT. The variable domain in full, with the rest retrieved from reference TRBV5-4 and TRBJ2-2, is ETGVTQSPTHLIKTRGQQVTLRCSSQSGHNTVSWYQQALGQGPQFIFQYYREEENGRGNFPPRFSGLQFPNYSSELNVNALELDDSALYLCASSAKGGSQTGELFFGEGSRLTVL.

This chain joins TRBV4-3 and TRBJ2-3; TRBD2 matches at 9 bases. Trimming took 4 bases from V and 1 from J; bases not matched to a gene: 12. Germline V gene sequence: CDR1 LGHNA, CDR2 YSLEER. The CDR3 contains 18 residues. The CDR3 sequence is CASSPKRSGGIGTDTQYF. As DNA, the CDR3 is TGCGCCAGCAGCCCTAAACGGAGCGGGGGGATCGGCACAGATACGCAGTATTTT.

The V gene is TRBV2, the J gene TRBJ1-2, with D tentatively TRBD1 (6 bases). V shed 1 base and J shed 4 bases, with 10 bases lying between them. CDR3 length equals 14 residues. Germline CDR1 SNHLY, CDR2 FYNNEI. CDR3 loop: CASSEGGRFYGYTF. CDR3 sequence (DNA): TGTGCCAGCAGTGAAGGGGGGCGGTTCTATGGCTACACCTTC.